The rows below give T cell receptor beta chains drawn from one sample of a study of cytomegalovirus exposure and HLA in healthy donors. Libraries were prepared by immunoSEQ multiplex PCR; TCRdb keeps only in-frame clonotypes and omits some of them. In the table there are about 170,000 clones, roughly 60% of which are singletons. Sequencing was done on a sample of PBMCs. The receptor source for this set is a middle-aged man in good health and CMV-seronegative. Both conserved end residues are part of each CDR3. A D gene is named only where the DNA matches it firmly. A row's size may be missing; if present it is once, few, many or a size class.

few	TRBD2	TRBV9	TRBJ2-1	TGTGCCAGCAGCCCGGGACTAGATTTTTTAAATGAGCAGTTCTTC	CASSPGLDFLNEQFF
NA	TRBD1	TRBV5-8	TRBJ2-3	TGTGCCAGCAGCTCGGGGACAGGGGGTAGCACAGATACGCAGTATTTT	CASSSGTGGSTDTQYF
few	TRBD1	TRBV13	TRBJ1-5	TGTGCCAGCAGCACCGGGACAGGGGTTGGACAGCCCCAGCATTTT	CASSTGTGVGQPQHF
NA	NA	TRBV11-2	TRBJ1-6	TGTGCCAGCAGCTTAATCCCAAACACCCAACATTCACCCCTCCACTTT	CASSLIPNTQHSPLHF
NA	NA	TRBV18	TRBJ1-1	TGTGCCAGCTCACCGGCCACAACTGAAGCTTTCTTT	CASSPATTEAFF
NA	TRBD2	TRBV28	TRBJ2-5	TGTGCCAGCAGTTTAATAAGGGGCGGGGGAAGGGAGACCCAGTACTTC	CASSLIRGGGRETQYF
NA	NA	TRBV28	TRBJ1-6	TGTGCCAGCAGTACACGCGGGTTTAATTCACCCCTCCACTTT	CASSTRGFNSPLHF
NA	TRBD1	TRBV14	TRBJ2-2	TGTGCCAGCAGCCTCACTACGGGACAGGCCAACACCGGGGAGCTGTTTTTT	CASSLTTGQANTGELFF
NA	NA	TRBV19	TRBJ2-5	TGTGCCAGTAGCCTGACCGGGGTGACCCAGTACTTC	CASSLTGVTQYF
NA	TRBD1	TRBV27	TRBJ1-6	TGTGCCAGCACCCGAATGCCAGGGGGTTCTAATTCACCCCTCCACTTT	CASTRMPGGSNSPLHF
few	TRBD1	TRBV9	TRBJ2-1	TGTGCCAGCAGCCCCCTTGAAGGGGGCGAAATTGAGCAGTTCTTC	CASSPLEGGEIEQFF
NA	NA	TRBV27	TRBJ2-2	TGTGCCAGCAGTTCCTACACCGGGGAGCTGTTTTTT	CASSSYTGELFF
NA	NA	TRBV27	TRBJ2-7	TGTGCCAGCGGGTCAAGGACAGCTCCTTACGAGCAGTACTTC	CASGSRTAPYEQYF
NA	TRBD1	TRBV5-6	TRBJ1-6	TGTGCCAGCAGCCCTGGGACAGGGGTCTATTACAATTCACCCCTCCACTTT	CASSPGTGVYYNSPLHF
NA	NA	TRBV21-1	TRBJ1-2	TGTGCCAGCAGCCCCCGCGACAGGGAGTACTATGGCTACACCTTC	CASSPRDREYYGYTF
NA	TRBD1	TRBV6-1	TRBJ1-6	TGTGCCAGCAATGAACAGGGGGCATCCTATAATTCACCCCTCCACTTT	CASNEQGASYNSPLHF
NA	TRBD1	TRBV2	TRBJ1-1	TGTGCCAGCACCGAGGGACAGGGGGCTGCCATGAACACTGAAGCTTTCTTT	CASTEGQGAAMNTEAFF
NA	TRBD1	TRBV11-1	TRBJ1-4	TGTGCCAGCAGCGCGGATAGACAGGGTGGTAATGAAAAACTGTTTTTT	CASSADRQGGNEKLFF
NA	TRBD2	TRBV27	TRBJ2-3	TGTGCCAGCAGTCCAAAAGCGGGATTCACAGATACGCAGTATTTT	CASSPKAGFTDTQYF
NA	TRBD2	TRBV4-2	TRBJ2-1	TGTGCCAGCAGCCAGGGACTAGCGGACCTCGGCAATGAGCAGTTCTTC	CASSQGLADLGNEQFF
NA	TRBD1	TRBV7-8	TRBJ1-5	TGTGCCAGCAGCCTAGAATTGAGGACAGGGGCGAACCAGCCCCAGCATTTT	CASSLELRTGANQPQHF
NA	TRBD2	TRBV7-2	TRBJ2-7	TGTGCCAGCAGTAGACTAGCGGGGCCCTACGAGCAGTACTTC	CASSRLAGPYEQYF
NA	NA	TRBV4-3	TRBJ2-5	TGCGCCAGCAGCCAAGGAGGACAAGAGACCCAGTACTTC	CASSQGGQETQYF
once	NA	TRBV11-2	TRBJ2-1	TGTGCCAGCGGCCCGGGGAGATCCTACAATGAGCAGTTCTTC	CASGPGRSYNEQFF
NA	TRBD1	TRBV5-4	TRBJ2-3	TGTGCCAGCAGCTTGGCCCTTATTTCGGACAGGGGTAAAGATACGCAGTATTTT	CASSLALISDRGKDTQYF
NA	NA	TRBV4-2	TRBJ2-2	TGTGCCAGCAGCCAAGTAGGGGGACAGAACACCGGGGAGCTGTTTTTT	CASSQVGGQNTGELFF
few	NA	TRBV2	TRBJ1-4	TGTGCCAGCCTGAGACGTACGGGAAAAACTAATGAAAAACTGTTTTTT	CASLRRTGKTNEKLFF
NA	NA	TRBV29-1	TRBJ2-1	TGCAGCGTGGCCTCCTGGGCTAGGAGGCTGGATGAGCAGTTCTTC	CSVASWARRLDEQFF
NA	TRBD1	TRBV7-7	TRBJ2-2	TGTGCCAGCAGCGTACAGGGGCCCGGGGAGCTGTTTTTT	CASSVQGPGELFF
NA	TRBD1	TRBV6-6	TRBJ1-2	TGTGCCAGCAGTAAGGACAGGGGGGATTCTAACTATGGCTACACCTTC	CASSKDRGDSNYGYTF
NA	TRBD2	TRBV15	TRBJ2-3	TGTGCCACCAGCAGAGATCGCCTAGCGGGTCGCACAGATACGCAGTATTTT	CATSRDRLAGRTDTQYF
few	NA	TRBV19	TRBJ1-5	TGTGCCAGTAGTGGACCAGGGGGCAATCAGCCCCAGCATTTT	CASSGPGGNQPQHF
NA	NA	TRBV2	TRBJ1-1	TGTGCCAGCATTGGGTTAGGCGGAGGCGGTGAAGCTTTCTTT	CASIGLGGGGEAFF
few	NA	TRBV7-2	TRBJ2-1	TGTGCCAGCAGCCAGGGACTGTCCAATGAGCAGTTCTTC	CASSQGLSNEQFF
NA	NA	TRBV7-2	TRBJ2-2	TGTGCCAGCAGCGAAAGACAGTCGAACACCGGGGAGCTGTTTTTT	CASSERQSNTGELFF
NA	NA	TRBV2	TRBJ2-6	TGTGCCAGTCTGGCCTCTGGGGCCAACGTCCTGACTTTC	CASLASGANVLTF
few	TRBD2	TRBV6-6	TRBJ2-7	TGTGCCAGCAGTTACCCCGGACTAGCGGGAGCCGAGCAGTACTTC	CASSYPGLAGAEQYF
NA	TRBD1	TRBV5-6	TRBJ1-4	TGTGCCAGCAGCCGGAATGCACAGGGGTTTATCGGAAAACTGTTTTTT	CASSRNAQGFIGKLFF
NA	NA	TRBV10-3	TRBJ2-3	TGTGCCATCAGTGAATCTAGAAACACAGATACGCAGTATTTT	CAISESRNTDTQYF
few	TRBD2	TRBV7-2	TRBJ2-3	TGTGCCAGCAGCCTCGCCCCCGGGACTAGCGGGACCCTGGATACGCAGTATTTT	CASSLAPGTSGTLDTQYF
once	TRBD2	TRBV5-1	TRBJ2-5	TGCGCCAGCAGCTCCTATAGCGGGGGGGCGGAGACCCAGTACTTC	CASSSYSGGAETQYF
once	NA	TRBV29-1	TRBJ1-2	TGCAGCGTGAAGGGAGACTCAAGACCGCCTATTAACTATGGCTACACCTTC	CSVKGDSRPPINYGYTF
NA	NA	TRBV7-2	TRBJ2-7	TGTGCCAGCAGCTTAGACGGGGGAGTGGACGAGCAGTACTTC	CASSLDGGVDEQYF
NA	NA	TRBV9	TRBJ1-3	TGTGCCAGCAGCCCTCACCAGGGGCGGGTGGGAAACACCATATATTTT	CASSPHQGRVGNTIYF
NA	TRBD2	TRBV18	TRBJ2-3	TGTGCCAGCTCACCAAGTAGCGGGATTGCCCCCCGGGATACGCAGTATTTT	CASSPSSGIAPRDTQYF
NA	NA	TRBV6-1	TRBJ2-1	TGTGCCAGCAGTGAATCGGTCAATGAGCAGTTCTTC	CASSESVNEQFF
NA	TRBD1	TRBV2	TRBJ2-1	TGTGCCAGCAGTGTTCAGGGGGTAAACAATGAGCAGTTCTTC	CASSVQGVNNEQFF
NA	TRBD1	TRBV5-1	TRBJ2-7	TGCGCCAGCCGTACCTCGACAGGGACCTACGAGCAGTACTTC	CASRTSTGTYEQYF
NA	TRBD2	TRBV7-3	TRBJ2-1	TGTGCCAGCAGCTTAGCGGGGGGGACTTACAATGAGCAGTTCTTC	CASSLAGGTYNEQFF
NA	TRBD1	TRBV7-7	TRBJ1-1	TGTGCTAGCAGCCAGGACAGGGGGGCTGAAGCTTTCTTT	CASSQDRGAEAFF
NA	TRBD2	TRBV7-3	TRBJ2-2	TGTGCCAGCAGCTTATTGGGAGGGCCGGACACCGGGGAGCTGTTTTTT	CASSLLGGPDTGELFF
few	TRBD1	TRBV18	TRBJ1-2	TGTGCCAGCTCGGCCGGGACAGGAGAAGGCTACACCTTC	CASSAGTGEGYTF
NA	NA	TRBV7-7	TRBJ2-5	TGTGCTAGCAGCTTAGGCAGGCAAGAGACCCAGTACTTC	CASSLGRQETQYF